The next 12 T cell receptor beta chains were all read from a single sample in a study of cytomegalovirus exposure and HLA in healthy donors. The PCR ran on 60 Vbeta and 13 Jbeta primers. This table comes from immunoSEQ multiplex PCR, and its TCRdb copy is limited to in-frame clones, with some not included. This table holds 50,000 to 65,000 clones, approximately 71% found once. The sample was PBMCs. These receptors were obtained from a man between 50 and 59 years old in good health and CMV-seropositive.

The DNA for the CDR3 is TGTGCCACCAGCAGAGCCGATCAGCCCCAGCATTTT. Encoded protein: CATSRADQPQHF. The J gene is TRBJ1-5, the V gene TRBV15; D is unresolved. Germline V gene sequence: CDR1 LNHNV, CDR2 YYDKDF (reference sequence). V was cut by 1 base and J by 5 bases, with 3 bases left in between. The CDR3 spans 12 residues.

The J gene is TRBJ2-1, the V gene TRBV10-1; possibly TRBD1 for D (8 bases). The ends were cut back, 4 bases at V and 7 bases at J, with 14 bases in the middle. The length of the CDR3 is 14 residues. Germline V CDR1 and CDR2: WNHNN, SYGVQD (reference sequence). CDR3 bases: TGCGCCAGCAGTGCAGGACAGGGAGGGAATGAGCAGTTCTTC. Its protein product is CASSAGQGGNEQFF.

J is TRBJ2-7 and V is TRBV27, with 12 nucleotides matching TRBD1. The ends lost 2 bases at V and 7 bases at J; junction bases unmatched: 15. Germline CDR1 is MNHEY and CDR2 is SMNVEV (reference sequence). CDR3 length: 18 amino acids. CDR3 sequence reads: CASSLRGIAGTGGGEQYF. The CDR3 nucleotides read TGTGCCAGCAGTTTACGCGGAATCGCCGGGACAGGGGGCGGGGAGCAGTACTTC.

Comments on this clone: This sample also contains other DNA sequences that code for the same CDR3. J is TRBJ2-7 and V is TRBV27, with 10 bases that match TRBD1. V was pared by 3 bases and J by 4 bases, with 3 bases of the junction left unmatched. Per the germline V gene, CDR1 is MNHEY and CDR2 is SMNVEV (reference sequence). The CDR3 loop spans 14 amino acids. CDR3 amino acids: CASSFRTGGYEQYF. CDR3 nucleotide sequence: TGTGCCAGCAGTTTCAGGACAGGGGGGTACGAGCAGTACTTC.

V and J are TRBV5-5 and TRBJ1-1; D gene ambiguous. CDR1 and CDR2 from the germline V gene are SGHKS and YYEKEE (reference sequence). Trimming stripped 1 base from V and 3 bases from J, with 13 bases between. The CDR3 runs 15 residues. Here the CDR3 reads CASSLILEGYTEAFF. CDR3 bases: TGTGCCAGCAGCTTGATACTGGAGGGTTACACTGAAGCTTTCTTT.

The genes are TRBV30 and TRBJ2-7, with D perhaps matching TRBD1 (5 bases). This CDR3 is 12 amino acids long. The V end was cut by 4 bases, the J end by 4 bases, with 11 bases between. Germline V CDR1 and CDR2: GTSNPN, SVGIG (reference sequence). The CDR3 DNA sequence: TGTGCCTGGACCAACAGGAAGTACGAGCAGTACTTC. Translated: CAWTNRKYEQYF.

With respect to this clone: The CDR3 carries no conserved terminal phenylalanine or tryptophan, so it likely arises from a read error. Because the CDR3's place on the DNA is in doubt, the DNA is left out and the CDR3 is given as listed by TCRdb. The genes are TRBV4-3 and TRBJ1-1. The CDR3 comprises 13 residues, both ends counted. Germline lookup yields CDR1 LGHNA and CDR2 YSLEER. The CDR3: CASSPSRNTEALV.

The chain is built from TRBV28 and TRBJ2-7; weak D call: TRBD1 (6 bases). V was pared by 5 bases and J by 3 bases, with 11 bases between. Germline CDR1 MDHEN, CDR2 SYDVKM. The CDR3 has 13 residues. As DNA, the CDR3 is TGTGCCAGCAGTGCTGGACAGCGCTACGAGCAGTACTTC. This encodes CASSAGQRYEQYF.

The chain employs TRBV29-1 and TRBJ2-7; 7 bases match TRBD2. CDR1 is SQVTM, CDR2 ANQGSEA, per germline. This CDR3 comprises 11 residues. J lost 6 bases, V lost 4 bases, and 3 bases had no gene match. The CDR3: CSVVREGEQYF. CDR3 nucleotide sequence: TGCAGCGTTGTAAGGGAGGGCGAGCAGTACTTC.

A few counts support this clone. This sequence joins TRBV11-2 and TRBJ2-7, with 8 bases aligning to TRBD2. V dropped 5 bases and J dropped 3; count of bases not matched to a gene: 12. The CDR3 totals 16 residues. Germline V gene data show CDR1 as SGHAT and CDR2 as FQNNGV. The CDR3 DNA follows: TGTGCCAGCAGCGCCATCTGGAAGCGGGGGATCTACGAGCAGTACTTC. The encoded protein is CASSAIWKRGIYEQYF.

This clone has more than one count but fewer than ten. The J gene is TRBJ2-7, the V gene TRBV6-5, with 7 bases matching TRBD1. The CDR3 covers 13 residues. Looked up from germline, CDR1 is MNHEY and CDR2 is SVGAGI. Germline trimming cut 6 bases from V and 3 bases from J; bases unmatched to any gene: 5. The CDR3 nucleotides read TGTGCCAGCAGACCCTCAGGGGGCTACGAGCAGTACTTC. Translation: CASRPSGGYEQYF.

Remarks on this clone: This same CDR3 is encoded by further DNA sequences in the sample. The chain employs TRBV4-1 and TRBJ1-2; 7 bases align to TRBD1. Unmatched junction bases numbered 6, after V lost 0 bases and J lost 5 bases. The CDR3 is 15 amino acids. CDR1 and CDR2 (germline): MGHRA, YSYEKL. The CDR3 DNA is TGCGCCAGCAGCCAAGATCCGTCAGGGGGGTATGGCTACACCTTC. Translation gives CASSQDPSGGYGYTF.